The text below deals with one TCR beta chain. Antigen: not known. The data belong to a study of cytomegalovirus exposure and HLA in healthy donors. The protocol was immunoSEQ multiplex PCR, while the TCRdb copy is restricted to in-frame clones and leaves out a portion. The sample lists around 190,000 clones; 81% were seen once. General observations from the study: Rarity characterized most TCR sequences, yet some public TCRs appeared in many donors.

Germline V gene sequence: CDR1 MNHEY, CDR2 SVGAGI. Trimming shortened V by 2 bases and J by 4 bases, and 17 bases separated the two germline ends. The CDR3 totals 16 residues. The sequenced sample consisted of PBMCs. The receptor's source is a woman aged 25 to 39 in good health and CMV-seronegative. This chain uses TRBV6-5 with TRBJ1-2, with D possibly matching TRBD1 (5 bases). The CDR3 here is CASSYRTPGLGYGYTF. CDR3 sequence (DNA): TGTGCCAGCAGTTACCGAACCCCAGGGTTGGGCTATGGCTACACCTTC.